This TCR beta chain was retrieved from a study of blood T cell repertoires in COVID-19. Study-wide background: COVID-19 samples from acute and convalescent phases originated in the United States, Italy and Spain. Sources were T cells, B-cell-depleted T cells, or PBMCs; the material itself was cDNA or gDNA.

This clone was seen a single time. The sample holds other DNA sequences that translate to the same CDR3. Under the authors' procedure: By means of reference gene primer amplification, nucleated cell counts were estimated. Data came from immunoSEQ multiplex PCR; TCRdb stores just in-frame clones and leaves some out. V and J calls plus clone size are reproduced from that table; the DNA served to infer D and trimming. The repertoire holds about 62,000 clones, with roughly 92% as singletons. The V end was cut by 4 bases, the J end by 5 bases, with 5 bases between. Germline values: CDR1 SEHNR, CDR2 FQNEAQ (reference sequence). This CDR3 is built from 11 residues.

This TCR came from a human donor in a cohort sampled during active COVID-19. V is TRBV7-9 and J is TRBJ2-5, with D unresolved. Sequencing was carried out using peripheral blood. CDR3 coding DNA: TGTGCCAGCAGCTCCGGGGAGACCCAGTACTTC. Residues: CASSSGETQYF. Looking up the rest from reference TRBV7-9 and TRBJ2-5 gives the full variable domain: DTGVSQNPRHKITKRGQNVTFRCDPISEHNRLYWYRQTLGQGPEFLTYFQNEAQLEKSRLLSDRFSAERPKGSFSTLEIQRTEQGDSAMYLCASSSGETQYFGPGTRLLVL.